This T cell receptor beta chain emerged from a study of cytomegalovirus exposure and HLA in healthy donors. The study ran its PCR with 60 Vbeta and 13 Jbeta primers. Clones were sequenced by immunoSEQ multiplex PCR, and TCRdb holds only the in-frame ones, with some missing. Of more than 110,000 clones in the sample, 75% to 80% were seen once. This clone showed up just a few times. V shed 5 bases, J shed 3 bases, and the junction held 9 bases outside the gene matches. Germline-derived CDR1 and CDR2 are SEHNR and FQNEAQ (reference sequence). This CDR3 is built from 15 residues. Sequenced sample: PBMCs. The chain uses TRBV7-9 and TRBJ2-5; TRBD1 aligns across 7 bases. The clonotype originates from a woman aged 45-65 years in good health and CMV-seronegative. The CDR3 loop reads CASSHRTGLEETQYF. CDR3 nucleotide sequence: TGTGCCAGCAGCCATAGGACAGGCCTTGAAGAGACCCAGTACTTC.